This section outlines one T cell receptor beta chain sequence together with its context. Its target is unknown. The entry originates in a study of T cells in localized non-small cell lung cancer. The repertoire was sequenced with immunoSEQ multiplex PCR; TCRdb's copy has only in-frame clones and lacks some. The sample includes some 3,000 clones, approximately 24% of them seen just once. The study, taken as a whole, reports: Tumor showed lower T cell clonality than uninvolved adjacent lung, where it was highest. Sequencing was limited to one tumor region, leaving the possibility of heterogeneity open. Higher adjacent-lung clonality was associated with shorter survival. A median of about 58 of the top 100 tumor clones appeared in adjacent lung, which was paired and uninvolved.

The material sequenced was lung tumor tissue, taken before any cancer treatment. The receptor's source is a female donor over 55 with stage I lung adenocarcinoma.

CDR3 in amino acids: CASGGGHYSNQPQHF. The CDR3, as DNA: TGTGCCAGCGGGGGGGGACATTATAGCAATCAGCCCCAGCATTTT. The chain recombines TRBV6-8 with TRBJ1-5, with a possible D match to TRBD1 (6 bases). CDR3 length equals 15 residues. CDR1 and CDR2 from the germline V gene are MNHGY and SAAAGT. V shed 8 bases and J shed 0 bases, with 14 bases lying between them.